Shown below are 5 T cell receptor beta chains from a single sample sequenced in a study of CD8 T cells in ankylosing spondylitis. These receptors' antigens are unknown. TCRdb reprocessed the 5' RACE reads with MiXCR, giving one entry per CDR3 protein. The table records more than 650,000 distinct CDR3 sequences, 10% to 15% of them present only once. Whole-study findings and limits: Blood of patients with ankylosing spondylitis appeared to be characterized by a TCR beta motif of about eight highly homologous variants.

Sequencing was done on a sample of blood, either unsorted or a sorted T cell fraction (not recorded which). The source is a male donor with ankylosing spondylitis.

DNA of the CDR3: TGTGCCAGCAGCTTAGTACGTACCGGAAACACCGGGGAGCTGTTTTTT. It encodes CASSLVRTGNTGELFF. V and J are TRBV7-8 and TRBJ2-2; D gene ambiguous. The V end was cut by 1 base, the J end by 2 bases, with 11 bases between. Germline V CDR1 and CDR2: SGHVS, FQNEAQ. The CDR3 has 16 residues.

The gene calls are TRBV28 and TRBJ2-1, with unresolved D. CDR1 is MDHEN, CDR2 SYDVKM, per germline. This CDR3 spans 19 amino acids. V dropped 2 bases and J dropped 6 bases, with 26 bases sitting between them. CDR3 protein: CASSLMAQWYSRYPNEQFF. Here the CDR3 DNA reads TGTGCCAGCAGTTTAATGGCACAGTGGTACAGCCGGTACCCCAATGAGCAGTTCTTC. Complete variable domain (other parts from reference TRBV28 and TRBJ2-1): DVKVTQSSRYLVKRTGEKVFLECVQDMDHENMFWYRQDPGLGLRLIYFSYDVKMKEKGDIPEGYSVSREKKERFSLILESASTNQTSMYLCASSLMAQWYSRYPNEQFFGPGTRLTVL.

V and J are TRBV10-3 and TRBJ1-6, with a possible D match to TRBD1 (5 bases). Trimming removed 6 bases at V and 7 bases at J, with 10 bases between. The CDR3 spans 13 residues. The germline V gene encodes CDR1 ENHRY and CDR2 SYGVKD. The CDR3 nucleotides read TGTGCCATCAGAGGGGACTTGAATTCACCCCTCCACTTT. It yields the protein CAIRGDLNSPLHF.

This clonotype was counted a few times. The J gene is TRBJ1-2, the V gene TRBV7-2; D uncertain. Germline V gives CDR1 SGHTA, CDR2 FQGNSA. CDR3 length: 13 residues. Trimming shortened V by 1 base and J by 4 bases, and 7 bases separated the two germline ends. CDR3 nucleotides: TGTGCCAGCAGCTTAGACAGCATCTATGGCTACACCTTC. Amino acids: CASSLDSIYGYTF.

The genes are TRBV5-1 and TRBJ2-3, with no clear D. The CDR3 covers 13 residues. V lost 1 base to trimming and J lost 4 bases, with 7 bases between them. The V gene's germline CDR1 is SGHRS and CDR2 YFSETQ. The CDR3 here is CASSLRDADTQYF. DNA of the CDR3: TGCGCCAGCAGCTTGAGAGATGCAGATACGCAGTATTTT.